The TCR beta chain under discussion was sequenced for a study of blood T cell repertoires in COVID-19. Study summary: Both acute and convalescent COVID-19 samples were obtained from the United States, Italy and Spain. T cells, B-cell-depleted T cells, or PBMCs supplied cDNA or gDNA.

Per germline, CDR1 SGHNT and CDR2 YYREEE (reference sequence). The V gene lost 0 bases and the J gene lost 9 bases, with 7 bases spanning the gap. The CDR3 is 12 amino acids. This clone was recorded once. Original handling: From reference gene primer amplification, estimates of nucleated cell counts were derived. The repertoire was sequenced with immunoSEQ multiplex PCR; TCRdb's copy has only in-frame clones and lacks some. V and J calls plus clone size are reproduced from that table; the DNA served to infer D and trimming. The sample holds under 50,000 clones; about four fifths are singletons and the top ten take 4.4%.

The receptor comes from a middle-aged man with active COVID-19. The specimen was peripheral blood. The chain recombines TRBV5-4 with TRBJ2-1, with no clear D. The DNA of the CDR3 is TGTGCCAGCAGCTTGGGCTCGGGTGAGCAGTTCTTC. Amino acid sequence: CASSLGSGEQFF.